This T cell receptor (beta chain) is from a study of control samples from healthy donors and cancer patients. Data came from immunoSEQ multiplex PCR; TCRdb stores just in-frame clones and leaves some out. The sample includes about 120,000 clones, roughly 93% of them seen just once. The CDR3 is 14 residues long. The chain has TRBV21-1 and TRBJ2-5; the D call TRBD1 from the table was never checked on the DNA. TRBV21-1 is assigned pseudogene status. The sequence came from a man aged 30 to 45 in good health. Specimen: blood. The CDR3 region has the DNA TGTGCCAGCAGCATGGACAGGTTTAAAGAGACCCAGTACTTC. Amino acids: CASSMDRFKETQYF.